Each of the 32 T cell receptor beta chains below was sequenced from the same sample in a study of beta chain features in type 1 diabetes. Every isolated RNA sample was fully reverse transcribed, so sequencing captured expressed TCRB transcripts. This table comes from immunoSEQ multiplex PCR, and its TCRdb copy is limited to in-frame clones, with some not included. The profile shows about 150,000 clones, 13% of them singletons. Their cognate antigens are unknown. Study-wide results and limits: Significant though moderate, a shortening of TCRB CDR3s appeared in all four CD4+ subsets of Type 1 diabetes patients.

Specimen: central memory CD4+ T cells from blood. These receptors were collected from a young man with type 1 diabetes.

This chain links TRBV7-9 with TRBJ1-4; D possibly corresponds to TRBD1 (5 bases). Germline assignment: CDR1 SEHNR and CDR2 FQNEAQ (reference sequence). Trimming took off 1 base at V and 7 bases at J, with 13 bases between the two ends. This CDR3 has 15 residues. CDR3 region: CASSLGGRSSEKLFF. CDR3 nucleotide sequence: TGTGCCAGCAGCTTAGGGGGCCGAAGTAGTGAAAAACTGTTTTTT.

This clone has a handful of counts. The chain uses TRBV6-1 and TRBJ2-7; 10 bases line up with TRBD2. The CDR3 sequence is 14 residues long. V lost 8 bases to trimming and J lost 10 bases; unmatched junction nucleotides: 14. Germline CDR1 reads MNHNS; CDR2 reads SASEGT. The CDR3 region has the DNA TGTGCCAGCTGCGAAGATAGCGGGGGGTCCTTACAGTACTTC. Translation: CASCEDSGGSLQYF.

This clone was detected a few times. Relative to the germline gene, one junction end is altered; a read error may explain this. The rearrangement links TRBV9 to TRBJ2-7; tentatively, D is TRBD1 (6 bases). The germline V gene has CDR1 SGDLS and CDR2 YYNGEE. The CDR3 contains 16 residues. The CDR3 DNA sequence: TGTGCCAGCAGCGTGGGATCGACAGGAGAGTCCTTCGAGCAGTACTTC. Protein sequence: CASSVGSTGESFEQYF.

The V and J genes are TRBV18 and TRBJ1-3, with D hard to call. Looked up from germline, CDR1 is KGHSH and CDR2 is LQKENI. Deletions cut 4 bases from V and 0 bases from J, with 4 bases between. The CDR3 runs to 13 residues. In DNA, the CDR3 is TGTGCCAGCTCACACAGCTCTGGAAACACCATATATTTT. Amino acids: CASSHSSGNTIYF.

The V and J genes are TRBV6-6 and TRBJ1-5; TRBD1 is a possible D gene (5 bases). This CDR3 contains 12 residues. The germline V gene encodes CDR1 MNHNY and CDR2 SVGAGI (reference sequence). Trimming took off 10 bases at V and 4 bases at J, with 11 bases between the two ends. CDR3 sequence: CATEGSNQPQHF. CDR3 coding DNA: TGTGCCACCGAGGGGTCTAATCAGCCCCAGCATTTT.

This clone was seen more than once but under ten times. The chain is built from TRBV21-1 and TRBJ2-7; the D call TRBD1 from the table was never checked on the DNA. TRBV21-1 is termed a pseudogene. The CDR3 runs 11 residues. The CDR3 sequence: CASSNQYEQYF. The DNA of the CDR3 is TGTGCCAGCAGCAATCAATACGAGCAGTACTTC.

The chain employs TRBV7-8 and TRBJ1-2, with D hard to call. Germline V gene sequence: CDR1 SGHVS, CDR2 FQNEAQ. CDR3 length: 13 residues. Trimming cost V 4 bases and J 7 bases, with 13 bases left between them. CDR3 sequence (DNA): TGTGCCAGCAGCTCCCGGACTGGCGGTGGCTACACCTTC. Protein: CASSSRTGGGYTF.

The V call is TRBV10-2, the J call TRBJ1-2; no clear D. Germline V gives CDR1 WSHSY, CDR2 SAAADI. V shed 2 bases and J shed 3 bases, with 7 bases lying between them. The CDR3 has 13 residues. The DNA of the CDR3 is TGCGCCAGCAGTGAGGCCAGAGACTATGGCTACACCTTC. It translates to CASSEARDYGYTF.

The chain carries TRBV9 and TRBJ1-3; D perhaps matches TRBD1 (5 bases). Per the germline V gene, CDR1 is SGDLS and CDR2 is YYNGEE. Trimming shortened V by 2 bases and J by 0 bases, and 15 bases separated the two germline ends. The CDR3 is made up of 17 amino acids. The CDR3 loop is CASSVYQGFGSGNTIYF. The DNA of the CDR3 is TGTGCCAGCAGCGTCTACCAGGGCTTTGGCTCTGGAAACACCATATATTTT.

This clone was seen more than once but under ten times. The rearrangement joins TRBV7-8 to TRBJ1-2; D ambiguous. Deletions cut 8 bases from V and 2 bases from J, with 9 bases between. This CDR3 region has 12 residues. Germline CDR1 and CDR2: SGHVS and FQNEAQ. This chain's CDR3 is CASGGQNYGYTF. Here the CDR3 DNA reads TGTGCCAGCGGCGGCCAGAACTATGGCTACACCTTC.

The rearrangement joins TRBV2 to TRBJ2-1; either TRBD1 or TRBD2 may supply D (5 bases each). Trimming removed 4 bases from V and 4 bases from J, with 11 bases in between. Germline assignment: CDR1 SNHLY and CDR2 FYNNEI. This CDR3 contains 14 residues. The CDR3 DNA reads TGTGCCAGCAGTGGGCCAGGGAGATACAATGAGCAGTTCTTC. Encoded protein: CASSGPGRYNEQFF.

The chain recombines TRBV7-8 with TRBJ2-2; unclear D gene. The germline CDR1 and CDR2 sequences are SGHVS and FQNEAQ. Trimming cost V 5 bases and J 1 base, with 14 bases left between them. CDR3 length: 16 residues. The CDR3 region has the DNA TGTGCCAGCAGCCCGGATACGGCGGTGAACACCGGGGAGCTGTTTTTT. Translation gives CASSPDTAVNTGELFF.

Only a few counts were recorded for this clone. This chain connects TRBV5-1 to TRBJ2-5, with D possibly TRBD1 on 5 matching bases. V was clipped by 0 bases and J by 1 base, with 7 bases between them. The CDR3 is 14 amino acids. Germline loops: CDR1 SGHRS, CDR2 YFSETQ. The CDR3 region is CASSLDRSQETQYF. The CDR3 bases are TGCGCCAGCAGCTTGGACAGGAGCCAAGAGACCCAGTACTTC.

This rearrangement joins TRBV7-9 to TRBJ2-7; perhaps TRBD1 as D (6 bases). The CDR3 length is 13 residues. The V end was cut by 6 bases, the J end by 7 bases, with 16 bases between. Germline loops: CDR1 SEHNR, CDR2 FQNEAQ (reference sequence). This CDR3 is CASSQQGLREQYF. Here the CDR3 DNA reads TGTGCCAGCAGTCAACAGGGATTGAGGGAGCAGTACTTC.

The sample holds a few counts of this clone. The chain employs TRBV28 and TRBJ2-3; 8 bases agree with TRBD1. V gave up 4 bases and J gave up 1 base; unmatched junction bases: 4. Looked up from germline, CDR1 is MDHEN and CDR2 is SYDVKM. The CDR3 runs 15 residues. CDR3: CASSSPGQGTDTQYF. The CDR3 DNA is TGTGCCAGCAGTTCGCCGGGACAGGGCACAGATACGCAGTATTTT.

This chain links TRBV5-1 with TRBJ2-1; D might be TRBD1 or TRBD2, each matching 5 bases. CDR1 and CDR2 from the germline V gene are SGHRS and YFSETQ. The CDR3 spans 13 residues. Trimming took off 5 bases at V and 10 bases at J, with 16 bases between the two ends. The CDR3 sequence is CASRINQGDEQFF. CDR3 nucleotides: TGCGCCAGCAGGATAAACCAGGGAGACGAGCAGTTCTTC.

This clone has a handful of counts. The V call is TRBV2, the J call TRBJ2-1; D gene ambiguous. The germline gives CDR1 SNHLY, CDR2 FYNNEI. The CDR3 sequence is 13 residues long. V gave up 8 bases and J gave up 2 bases, with 10 bases separating them. The CDR3, as DNA: TGTGCCAGCGATCCATTAACCTACAATGAGCAGTTCTTC. Its translation: CASDPLTYNEQFF.

This clone was seen ten or more times. V is TRBV21-1 and J is TRBJ2-4; the table names TRBD2, a call not compared with the DNA. TRBV21-1 is a documented pseudogene. This CDR3 has 18 amino acids. The CDR3 is CASSKERTGKVAKNIQYF. Written as DNA, the CDR3 is TGTGCCAGCAGCAAAGAACGGACTGGTAAAGTAGCCAAAAACATTCAGTACTTC.

By frequency in the sample, this clone is medium-sized. The genes are TRBV5-1 and TRBJ2-1; 9 nucleotides agree with TRBD1. V lost 4 bases and J lost 4; bases outside the gene matches: 6. This CDR3 is built from 15 residues. Germline CDR1 and CDR2: SGHRS and YFSETQ. This chain's CDR3 is CASSLGGTGYNEQFF. As DNA, the CDR3 is TGCGCCAGCAGCCTCGGAGGGACAGGGTACAATGAGCAGTTCTTC.

The chain joins TRBV5-1 to TRBJ2-5; 9 bases align to TRBD1. V was pared by 4 bases and J by 8 bases, with 6 bases of the junction left unmatched. This CDR3 spans 13 amino acids. Germline CDR1 SGHRS, CDR2 YFSETQ. The CDR3 nucleotides read TGCGCCAGCAGCACGGACAGGGGAGGAACCCAGTACTTC. Its translation is CASSTDRGGTQYF.

J is TRBJ1-1 and V is TRBV13; TRBD1 might be the D (5 bases). Germline V gene data show CDR1 as PRHDT and CDR2 as FYEKMQ (reference sequence). The CDR3 is made up of 14 amino acids. Between the trimmed V and J ends, which lost 4 bases and 3 bases, there was a span of 12 bases. CDR3 region: CASSSGLSDTEAFF. Written as DNA, the CDR3 is TGTGCCAGCAGCTCGGGACTATCAGACACTGAAGCTTTCTTT.

The rearrangement links TRBV5-4 to TRBJ1-2, with D uncertain. V lost 1 base, J lost 4 bases, and 11 bases lay in between. CDR3 size: 14 residues. CDR1 and CDR2 (germline): SGHNT, YYREEE (reference sequence). The CDR3 sequence: CASSLSQASYGYTF. DNA for the CDR3: TGTGCCAGCAGCTTGAGTCAGGCGAGCTATGGCTACACCTTC.

This clone was seen a handful of times. This chain links TRBV4-1 with TRBJ2-7; D unclear. Germline assignment: CDR1 MGHRA and CDR2 YSYEKL. V was clipped by 0 bases and J by 2 bases, with 17 bases between them. The CDR3 spans 17 residues. CDR3 nucleotides: TGCGCCAGCAGCCAAGATCCGTCAGCCCCAGAGGCCTACGAGCAGTACTTC. Translated: CASSQDPSAPEAYEQYF.

The chain joins TRBV4-1 to TRBJ2-5, with D possibly TRBD1 on 6 matching bases. Deletions cut 5 bases from V and 2 bases from J, with 12 bases between. In germline, CDR1 is MGHRA, CDR2 YSYEKL. The CDR3 is 14 amino acids. CDR3 DNA sequence: TGCGCCAGCAGCTTACAGGGAAGTCAAGAGACCCAGTACTTC. Protein product: CASSLQGSQETQYF.

The chain is built from TRBV12-5 and TRBJ2-5; TRBD1 agrees at 7 bases. The CDR3 runs to 15 residues. The V gene's germline CDR1 is LGHNT and CDR2 FRNRAP. Trimming at V came to 1 base and at J to 3 bases, leaving 5 bases not matched to a gene. CDR3 residues: CASGLGRGSEETQYF. The CDR3 coding sequence is TGTGCTAGTGGTTTGGGCAGGGGGAGTGAAGAGACCCAGTACTTC.

For this clone: The same CDR3 also results from other DNA sequences found in this sample. This chain joins TRBV18 and TRBJ2-1, with 8 bases aligning to TRBD1. The CDR3 is 13 residues long. V trimming: 2 bases; J trimming: 9 bases; junction bases outside the gene matches: 3. Germline values: CDR1 KGHSH, CDR2 LQKENI. The CDR3 here is CASSPKTGAEQFF. In DNA, the CDR3 is TGTGCCAGCTCACCAAAGACAGGGGCTGAGCAGTTCTTC.

This clone was detected only a few times. The genes are TRBV2 and TRBJ1-1, with 7 nucleotides matching TRBD1. Germline-derived CDR1 and CDR2 are SNHLY and FYNNEI. J gave up 5 bases and V 8 bases, and 17 bases lay outside the gene matches. CDR3 length: 16 amino acids. CDR3 residues: CASSSGTGAPRTEAFF. The CDR3 DNA reads TGTGCCAGCTCCTCGGGCACAGGGGCCCCGCGGACTGAAGCTTTCTTT.

The chain recombines TRBV5-4 with TRBJ1-2, with D possibly matching TRBD1 (6 bases). CDR3 size: 12 residues. Per germline, CDR1 SGHNT and CDR2 YYREEE (reference sequence). With 3 bases removed from V and 8 bases from J, the gap between germline ends came to 11 bases. The CDR3 loop is CASSSTGNGYTF. The CDR3 DNA is TGTGCCAGCAGCTCTACAGGGAACGGCTACACCTTC.

This clone has a handful of counts. This rearrangement joins TRBV7-2 to TRBJ2-5; D remains ambiguous. CDR1 is SGHTA, CDR2 FQGNSA, per germline. This CDR3 contains 18 residues. Trimming shortened V by 5 bases and J by 0 bases, and 22 bases separated the two germline ends. In DNA, the CDR3 is TGTGCCAGCAGCCTCAACCCAGAACTAAATAGGTACCAAGAGACCCAGTACTTC. Its protein product is CASSLNPELNRYQETQYF.

This clone was counted between two and nine times. V usage is TRBV6-1 and J usage is TRBJ1-2; D gene unclear. The CDR3 consists of 14 residues. The V end was cut by 1 base, the J end by 4 bases, with 10 bases between. Germline V gives CDR1 MNHNS, CDR2 SASEGT. This CDR3 is CASSEDPAGYGYTF. DNA for the CDR3: TGTGCCAGCAGTGAAGACCCGGCGGGCTATGGCTACACCTTC.

This clone was observed a handful of times. V and J are TRBV4-1 and TRBJ1-4, with TRBD1 matching 9 bases. The V gene's germline CDR1 is MGHRA and CDR2 YSYEKL. This CDR3 is 14 amino acids long. Trimming at V came to 3 bases and at J to 7 bases, leaving 3 bases not matched to a gene. CDR3 bases: TGCGCCAGCAGCCAGACAGGGGGTATTGAAAAACTGTTTTTT. Its protein is CASSQTGGIEKLFF.

This sequence joins TRBV7-2 and TRBJ2-5, with 7 bases fitting TRBD1. The CDR3 has 14 residues. Trimming removed 5 bases from V and 5 bases from J; junction bases left unmatched: 8. Germline CDR1 is SGHTA and CDR2 is FQGNSA. CDR3 DNA: TGTGCCAGCAGCCCAGCGGCGGACAGGGAGACCCAGTACTTC. It specifies CASSPAADRETQYF.